This T cell receptor (beta chain) emerged from a study of blood T cell repertoires in COVID-19. Study background: The analysed material was cDNA or gDNA that came from T cells, B-cell-depleted T cells, or PBMCs.

The cohort comprised adults aged 18 to 89 years residing in some 24 US areas. Clinical histories supplied by participants themselves formed the basis of cohort assignment. In the original workflow: Estimation of nucleated cell counts was performed using reference gene primer amplification. The protocol was immunoSEQ multiplex PCR, while the TCRdb copy is restricted to in-frame clones and leaves out a portion. The D gene and trimming were derived from the DNA, and the V and J assignments and clone size from that table. The top ten hold less than 4.5% of the sample, which has 150,000 or so clones, around 83% seen once. The CDR3 contains 13 residues. From germline, CDR1 is SGHTA and CDR2 FQGNSA. The junction had 8 bases not matched to a gene; V was cut back by 6 bases and J by 7 bases.

This chain connects TRBV7-2 to TRBJ2-7, with 8 bases aligning to TRBD1. The sequenced material came from PBMCs or T cells enriched from blood (not recorded which). The clonotype comes from a woman aged 45-65 years in a cohort exposed to, infected with or recovered from COVID-19 (not recorded which). The CDR3 DNA reads TGTGCCAGCAGGGACAGGGATGCAGGGGAGCAGTACTTC. As protein: CASRDRDAGEQYF.